This T cell receptor beta chain was recorded in a study of identical twins. Findings and limits, study-wide: There were fewer insertions in abundant cord blood beta clonotypes, but memory repertoires showed no such pattern.

The J segment lost 5 bases and the V segment lost 0 bases, leaving 9 bases of the junction unmatched. The CDR3 loop spans 18 amino acids. Germline V gene lookup returns CDR1 LGHDT and CDR2 YNNKEL (reference sequence). TCRdb fed the 5' RACE reads into MiXCR, producing one record per CDR3 protein. The sample has 350,000 or so distinct CDR3 sequences; about 9% are singletons. This clonotype has only a few counts. Its antigen remains unknown. This sequence originates from a woman aged 45 to 65 in good health. Material: naive T cells sorted from blood. This chain uses TRBV3-1 with TRBJ2-2; TRBD2 agrees at 10 bases. CDR3 loop: CASSQDPRASGRTGELFF. The DNA of the CDR3 is TGTGCCAGCAGCCAAGATCCCCGGGCTAGCGGGAGAACCGGGGAGCTGTTTTTT.